These T cell receptor beta chains were read from a single sample in a study of regulatory T cells in long-lasting Graves disease. TCRdb redid the calling of the multiplex PCR reads with MiXCR, one entry per CDR3 protein. Found here are fewer than 550,000 distinct CDR3 sequences, roughly 16% of them singletons; the top ten hold more than 20%. Another study also made use of these data, one on T cells in Graves' hyperthyroidism and ophthalmopathy.

Sample: peripheral blood mononuclear cells (PBMCs), taken at new diagnosis, from a patient treated with antithyroid drugs. The source is a woman in her forties or fifties with Graves disease. CDR3s include the opening cysteine and the closing phenylalanine or tryptophan. Each record gives: CDR3 protein, CDR3 DNA, J gene, clone size, V gene, D gene. D genes are given only for firm matches. Not all rows give a size; the values are once, few, many and, for expanded clones, a class.

CDR3: CSAFTGGRDTQYF
DNA: TGCAGTGCCTTTACGGGGGGGCGAGATACGCAGTATTTT
J: TRBJ2-3
size: .
V: TRBV20-1
D: TRBD2

CDR3: CASSQDPVTGKNNEQFF
DNA: TGCGCCAGCAGCCAAGACCCAGTGACAGGGAAAAACAATGAGCAGTTCTTC
J: TRBJ2-1
size: .
V: TRBV4-1
D: TRBD1

CDR3: CASSGWQGATYEQYF
DNA: TGTGCCAGCAGTGGTTGGCAGGGGGCCACCTACGAGCAGTACTTC
J: TRBJ2-7
size: many
V: TRBV2
D: TRBD1

CDR3: CASSGQQSTGELFF
DNA: TGTGCCAGCAGCGGACAACAATCGACCGGGGAGCTGTTTTTT
J: TRBJ2-2
size: .
V: TRBV5-4
D: .

CDR3: CASSSPLRNQPQHF
DNA: TGTGCCAGCAGTTCCCCCCTACGCAATCAGCCCCAGCATTTT
J: TRBJ1-5
size: many
V: TRBV27
D: .

CDR3: CASSHVGQTYSNQPQHF
DNA: TGTGCCAGCAGTCACGTAGGACAGACTTATAGCAATCAGCCCCAGCATTTT
J: TRBJ1-5
size: many
V: TRBV28
D: .

CDR3: CASSPRTSGGWGTDTQYF
DNA: TGTGCCAGCAGTCCCCGGACTAGCGGGGGCTGGGGCACAGATACGCAGTATTTT
J: TRBJ2-3
size: .
V: TRBV12-3/TRBV12-4
D: TRBD2

CDR3: CASSLTEGYGYTF
DNA: TGTGCCAGCAGCTTGACAGAGGGCTATGGCTACACCTTC
J: TRBJ1-2
size: many
V: TRBV5-5
D: .

CDR3: CASNSHGLGEQFF
DNA: TGTGCCAGCAACAGCCACGGGCTGGGTGAGCAGTTCTTC
J: TRBJ2-1
size: .
V: TRBV7-2
D: .

CDR3: CAWKASGGPQETQYF
DNA: TGTGCCTGGAAAGCTAGCGGGGGGCCCCAAGAGACCCAGTACTTC
J: TRBJ2-5
size: many
V: TRBV30
D: TRBD2

CDR3: CASKATGTGSYEQYF
DNA: TGTGCCAGTAAAGCGACCGGGACAGGCTCCTACGAGCAGTACTTC
J: TRBJ2-7
size: few
V: TRBV19
D: TRBD1

CDR3: CASNPGSAGRPYEQYF
DNA: TGTGCCAGCAACCCCGGATCGGCAGGGAGGCCCTACGAGCAGTACTTC
J: TRBJ2-7
size: many
V: TRBV2
D: .

CDR3: CASRATGASGNTIYF
DNA: TGTGCCAGCAGAGCGACAGGGGCCTCTGGAAACACCATATATTTT
J: TRBJ1-3
size: .
V: TRBV2
D: TRBD1

CDR3: CASSPGTWNSPLHF
DNA: TGTGCCAGCAGCCCCGGGACCTGGAATTCACCCCTCCACTTT
J: TRBJ1-6
size: .
V: TRBV7-3
D: .

CDR3: CASSLREYGTDTQYF
DNA: TGTGCCAGCAGTCTCAGGGAGTATGGTACAGATACGCAGTATTTT
J: TRBJ2-3
size: many
V: TRBV6-1
D: .

CDR3: CASSQAGGAVVGYEQYF
DNA: TGTGCCAGCAGCCAAGCAGGGGGCGCGGTTGTGGGCTACGAGCAGTACTTC
J: TRBJ2-7
size: many
V: TRBV3-1
D: TRBD1

CDR3: CASSLDGQGSYEKLFF
DNA: TGTGCCAGCAGCTTAGATGGGCAGGGATCATATGAAAAACTGTTTTTT
J: TRBJ1-4
size: .
V: TRBV11-2
D: .

CDR3: CASTTDTIEKLFF
DNA: TGTGCCAGCACGACGGATACTATTGAAAAACTGTTTTTT
J: TRBJ1-4
size: few
V: TRBV7-9
D: .

CDR3: CASTPGVSTGELFF
DNA: TGTGCCAGCACTCCGGGGGTTAGCACCGGGGAGCTGTTTTTT
J: TRBJ2-2
size: few
V: TRBV19
D: .

CDR3: CASSLQTVYLNIQYF
DNA: TGTGCCAGCAGCCTTCAAACTGTTTACCTAAACATTCAGTACTTC
J: TRBJ2-4
size: .
V: TRBV7-2
D: .

CDR3: CASTGEYTEAFF
DNA: TGTGCCAGCACGGGGGAATACACTGAAGCTTTCTTT
J: TRBJ1-1
size: .
V: TRBV2
D: .

CDR3: CASSPRTYGTEAFF
DNA: TGTGCCAGCAGCCCCCGGACCTACGGGACTGAAGCTTTCTTT
J: TRBJ1-1
size: .
V: TRBV7-2
D: .

CDR3: CASSLGRMIGTQYF
DNA: TGTGCCAGCAGTTTGGGACGGATGATCGGGACCCAGTACTTC
J: TRBJ2-5
size: many
V: TRBV27
D: .

CDR3: CASGGGEKLFF
DNA: TGTGCCAGCGGGGGTGGGGAAAAACTGTTTTTT
J: TRBJ1-4
size: many
V: TRBV2
D: .

CDR3: CAGSRTGLQTQYF
DNA: TGTGCCGGCAGTAGGACAGGGCTCCAGACCCAGTACTTC
J: TRBJ2-5
size: few
V: TRBV13
D: TRBD1

CDR3: CASSVVGGGSSTDTQYF
DNA: TGTGCCAGCAGCGTAGTAGGAGGGGGCAGTAGCACAGATACGCAGTATTTT
J: TRBJ2-3
size: many
V: TRBV9
D: .